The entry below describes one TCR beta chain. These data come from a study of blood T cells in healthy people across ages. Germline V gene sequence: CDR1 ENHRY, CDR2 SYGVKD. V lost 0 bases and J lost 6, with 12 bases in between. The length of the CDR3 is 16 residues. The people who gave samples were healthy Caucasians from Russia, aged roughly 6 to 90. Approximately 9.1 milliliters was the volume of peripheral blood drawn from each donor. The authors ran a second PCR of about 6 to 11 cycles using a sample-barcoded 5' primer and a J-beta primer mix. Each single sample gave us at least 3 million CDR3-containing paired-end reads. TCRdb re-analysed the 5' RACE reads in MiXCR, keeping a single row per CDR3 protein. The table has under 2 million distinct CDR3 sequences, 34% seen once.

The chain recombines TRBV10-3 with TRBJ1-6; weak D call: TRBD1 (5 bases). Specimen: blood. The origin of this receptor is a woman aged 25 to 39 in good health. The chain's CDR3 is CAISESSGAGNSPLHF. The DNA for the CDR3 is TGTGCCATCAGTGAGTCGTCTGGGGCAGGTAATTCACCCCTCCACTTT.